There are many counts of the clone carrying this T cell receptor (beta chain). The time point here: newly diagnosed GD, antithyroid drugs for less than 3 months. PBMCs provided the RNA from which the TCR library was made. Staff drew 8 to 9 milliliters of peripheral blood into EDTA tubes. Construction of the TCR beta libraries employed iRepertoire HTBI primers in conjunction with Arm-PCR of CDR3 regions. Each CDR3 protein is one row after TCRdb ran MiXCR on the multiplex PCR reads. The sample records 320,000 or so distinct CDR3 sequences, more than 15% being singletons. This record belongs to a study of regulatory T cells in long-lasting Graves disease. Looked up from germline, CDR1 is MNHNS and CDR2 is SASEGT. The CDR3 loop spans 13 amino acids. V lost 1 base and J lost 3, with 7 bases in between.

The TCR comes from a female donor with Graves disease. The chain joins TRBV6-1 to TRBJ2-7; D remains ambiguous. The sample here was peripheral blood mononuclear cells (PBMCs), taken at new diagnosis, from a patient treated with antithyroid drugs. This chain's CDR3 is CASSEEFGYEQYF. The CDR3 DNA reads TGTGCCAGCAGTGAAGAATTTGGCTACGAGCAGTACTTC.